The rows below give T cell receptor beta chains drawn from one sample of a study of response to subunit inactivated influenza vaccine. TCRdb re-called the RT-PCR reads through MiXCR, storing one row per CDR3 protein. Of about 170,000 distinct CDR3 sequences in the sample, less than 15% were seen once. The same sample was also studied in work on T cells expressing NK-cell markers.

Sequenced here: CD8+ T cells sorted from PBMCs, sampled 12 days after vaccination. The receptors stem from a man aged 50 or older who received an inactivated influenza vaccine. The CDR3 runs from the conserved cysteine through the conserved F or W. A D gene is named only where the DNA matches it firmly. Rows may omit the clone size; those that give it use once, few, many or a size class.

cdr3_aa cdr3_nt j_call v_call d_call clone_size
CSARDTGHLSNQPQHF TGCAGTGCTAGAGATACCGGACACCTTAGCAATCAGCCCCAGCATTTT TRBJ1-5 TRBV20-1 - -
CAWSVGTGGGYEQFF TGTGCCTGGAGTGTCGGGACAGGGGGCGGGTATGAGCAGTTCTTC TRBJ2-1 TRBV30 TRBD1 few
CASSDRPGSRHEQYF TGTGCCAGCAGCGATCGACCGGGAAGTCGCCACGAGCAGTACTTC TRBJ2-7 TRBV9 - -
CASSQDLGPGSYEQYF TGTGCCAGCAGCCAAGATCTGGGCCCGGGGTCCTACGAGCAGTACTTC TRBJ2-7 TRBV4-2 - few
CSVWTSGTYEQYF TGCAGTGTTTGGACTAGCGGAACCTACGAGCAGTACTTC TRBJ2-7 TRBV20-1 TRBD2 few
CASSPGGLGYTF TGTGCCAGCAGTCCTGGGGGGCTTGGCTACACCTTC TRBJ1-2 TRBV12-3/TRBV12-4 - -
CASSQWTGDTDTQYF TGCGCCAGCAGCCAATGGACAGGGGACACAGATACGCAGTATTTT TRBJ2-3 TRBV4-3 TRBD1 few
CSVFQGNTDTQYF TGCAGCGTTTTTCAGGGGAACACAGATACGCAGTATTTT TRBJ2-3 TRBV29-1 - few
CASSLLGPDTGELFF TGTGCCAGCAGTTTATTAGGGCCAGACACCGGGGAGCTGTTTTTT TRBJ2-2 TRBV28 - few
CASSAPGQGASEQFF TGTGCCAGCAGTGCCCCGGGACAGGGCGCGAGTGAGCAGTTCTTC TRBJ2-1 TRBV12-3/TRBV12-4 TRBD1 many
CSVEQANYGYTF TGCAGCGTTGAACAGGCCAACTATGGCTACACCTTC TRBJ1-2 TRBV29-1 - few
CAPRGFLSGNTIYF TGTGCACCTCGGGGGTTCCTCTCTGGAAACACCATATATTTT TRBJ1-3 TRBV21-1 - -
CATSIQYNEQFF TGTGCCACCAGCATACAATACAATGAGCAGTTCTTC TRBJ2-1 TRBV15 - once
CASSEYSTPGNTEAFF TGTGCCAGCAGTGAGTACAGCACCCCCGGGAACACTGAAGCTTTCTTT TRBJ1-1 TRBV9 - -
CASRSGGTYEQYF TGTGCCAGCAGAAGCGGGGGGACCTACGAGCAGTACTTC TRBJ2-7 TRBV7-8 TRBD2 few
CASSSPRTGSYEQYF TGTGCCAGCAGCTCTCCTCGGACAGGGAGCTACGAGCAGTACTTC TRBJ2-7 TRBV7-9 TRBD1 few